The entry below gives a single T cell receptor (beta chain) sequence along with its context. Its target is not known. The sample carries other DNA sequences with the same CDR3. A deep-level run was used for the assay. Sequenced by immunoSEQ multiplex PCR; TCRdb stores in-frame clones only, minus some. The table includes around 1,900,000 clones, roughly 93% detected once. The data derive from a study of shared clonotypes between healthy human individuals. Turning to the study itself: Each donor's CD8 memory used one plate, CD8 naive two, each CD4 subset three.

Study observations and caveats: Naive subsets, compared against memory subsets, generally had larger estimated richness values. Among donors, the sharing of clonotypes was expected to be influenced by sequencing depth.

CD45RO negativity and positive selection for CCR7 defined naive CD8 cells, a population that excluded terminally differentiated effector memory CD45RA+ cells. Trimming took 3 bases from V and 4 from J; bases not matched to a gene: 8. The CDR3 is 16 amino acids. CDR1 and CDR2 (germline): MGHRA, YSYEKL. Sequenced material: naive CD8+ T cells from PBMCs. The chain has TRBV4-1 and TRBJ1-4, with 7 bases identical to TRBD1. The clonotype comes from a man between 18 and 35 years old in good health. Some clones in this sample may be carry-over from other donors' samples. In DNA form, the CDR3 reads TGCGCCAGCAGCCACCCTCGGACAGGTGGTAATGAAAAACTGTTTTTT. This encodes CASSHPRTGGNEKLFF.